These 23 T cell receptor beta chains were sequenced from one sample in a study of CD8+ T cells in alopecia areata. Those with alopecia areata gave lesional scalp punch biopsies and peripheral blood. RNA was extracted and reverse transcribed into cDNA as the sequencing template. Only in-frame clones appear in the TCRdb table, and some are missing; sequencing was by immunoSEQ multiplex PCR. The data contain about 5,900 clones, over 45% of them singletons. Sequenced: skin. Receptors were obtained from a human donor with alopecia areata.

This clone occurred a few times. The CDR3 DNA is TGTGCCAGCTCACCGCGACGACAGGATAACTACGAGCAGTACTTC. Translation: CASSPRRQDNYEQYF. This chain connects TRBV18 to TRBJ2-7, with TRBD1 as a possible D gene (6 bases). This CDR3 has 15 residues. CDR1 and CDR2 (germline): KGHSH, LQKENI. V shed 3 bases and J shed 3 bases, with 15 bases lying between them. The entire variable domain, with the rest obtained from reference TRBV18 and TRBJ2-7, is as follows: NAGVMQNPRHLVRRRGQEARLRCSPMKGHSHVYWYRQLPEEGLKFMVYLQKENIIDESGMPKERFSAEFPKEGPSILRIQQVVRGDSAAYFCASSPRRQDNYEQYFGPGTRLTVT.

This chain joins TRBV19 and TRBJ1-4, with TRBD1 as a possible D gene (5 bases). This CDR3 region has 14 residues. CDR1 LNHDA and CDR2 SQIVND come from the germline V gene (reference sequence). Trimming pared 3 bases from V and 4 bases from J, leaving 9 bases between. For the CDR3, the DNA is TGTGCCAGTAGTATGGGCAGGGTTAATGAAAAACTGTTTTTT. Residues: CASSMGRVNEKLFF.

The rearrangement joins TRBV27 to TRBJ2-7; TRBD2 might be the D (5 bases). Trimming shortened V by 2 bases and J by 7 bases, and 9 bases separated the two germline ends. The CDR3 covers 12 residues. CDR1 is MNHEY and CDR2 is SMNVEV in the germline V gene (reference sequence). DNA for the CDR3: TGTGCCAGCAGTTTAGCGGGCAGAGAGCAGTACTTC. This translates into CASSLAGREQYF.

The V and J genes are TRBV4-1 and TRBJ2-7; D might be TRBD1 (5 bases). The germline V and J ends were trimmed by 1 base and 2 bases, with 15 bases remaining between them. In germline, CDR1 is MGHRA, CDR2 YSYEKL. The CDR3 sequence is 16 residues long. CDR3 DNA: TGCGCCAGCAGCCAAGTGGACATGGGCCTAACCTACGAGCAGTACTTC. This gives the protein CASSQVDMGLTYEQYF.

This clone was recorded only once. This sequence joins TRBV7-8 and TRBJ1-2, with 8 bases aligning to TRBD1. V lost 5 bases, J lost 8 bases, and 10 bases stayed unmatched. Germline V CDR1 and CDR2: SGHVS, FQNEAQ. The CDR3 has 14 amino acids. In DNA, the CDR3 is TGTGCCAGCAGCCCCCAGACAGGGGTGGAAGGCTACACCTTC. It is translated as CASSPQTGVEGYTF.

V usage is TRBV4-2 and J usage is TRBJ2-3, with 9 bases that match TRBD2. The length of the CDR3 is 15 residues. The germline V gene encodes CDR1 LGHNA and CDR2 YNFKEQ. V shed 4 bases, J shed 5 bases, and the junction held 7 bases outside the gene matches. The CDR3 sequence is CASSPGASGEDTQYF. The CDR3 nucleotides read TGTGCCAGCAGCCCCGGGGCTAGCGGGGAAGATACGCAGTATTTT.

The rearrangement uses TRBV4-1 and TRBJ2-5, with TRBD2 matching over 7 bases. The CDR3 runs 16 residues. Germline V lookup: CDR1 MGHRA, CDR2 YSYEKL. The V and J ends lost 0 bases and 11 bases, in that order; junction bases with no gene match: 15. CDR3 residues: CASSQDTSESPGEQYF. The DNA for the CDR3 is TGCGCCAGCAGCCAAGATACTAGCGAGAGTCCAGGTGAGCAGTACTTC.

V usage is TRBV5-6 and J usage is TRBJ1-4; a possible D gene is TRBD1 (5 bases). CDR3 size: 15 residues. Germline lookup yields CDR1 SGHDT and CDR2 YYEEEE. The V end was cut by 5 bases, the J end by 7 bases, with 18 bases between. CDR3 region: CASRAWSREGEKLFF. CDR3 bases: TGTGCCAGCAGAGCTTGGAGCAGGGAGGGTGAAAAACTGTTTTTT.

This chain joins TRBV5-1 and TRBJ2-7; 7 bases are a match to TRBD1. This CDR3 region has 15 residues. From germline, CDR1 is SGHRS and CDR2 YFSETQ. With 1 base clipped from V and 0 bases from J, the junction kept 4 bases outside the gene matches. The CDR3 here is CASSLTGTDSYEQYF. In DNA, the CDR3 is TGCGCCAGCAGCTTGACGGGGACAGACTCCTACGAGCAGTACTTC. Full variable domain (remainder filled in from reference TRBV5-1 and TRBJ2-7): KAGVTQTPRYLIKTRGQQVTLSCSPISGHRSVSWYQQTPGQGLQFLFEYFSETQRNKGNFPGRFSGRQFSNSRSEMNVSTLELGDSALYLCASSLTGTDSYEQYFGPGTRLTVT.

This clone has only one observation. The chain links TRBV7-9 to TRBJ1-1; D ambiguous. V lost 4 bases, J lost 3 bases, and 6 bases lay in between. This CDR3 is built from 12 residues. In germline, CDR1 is SEHNR, CDR2 FQNEAQ (reference sequence). CDR3: CASSSPYTEAFF. The CDR3 region has the DNA TGTGCCAGCAGCTCCCCATACACTGAAGCTTTCTTT.

This chain uses TRBV7-9 with TRBJ2-1; D uncertain. The CDR3 contains 14 residues. Germline assignment: CDR1 SEHNR and CDR2 FQNEAQ (reference sequence). Trimming took 4 bases from V and 6 from J, leaving 13 bases between them. CDR3 amino acids: CASSSPVGINEQFF. In DNA, the CDR3 is TGTGCCAGCAGCTCTCCAGTGGGGATCAATGAGCAGTTCTTC.

The gene calls are TRBV6-5 and TRBJ2-1, with D unresolved. The CDR3 contains 13 residues. Germline V gene data show CDR1 as MNHEY and CDR2 as SVGAGI. Trimming took 2 bases from V and 8 from J, leaving 10 bases between them. The DNA for the CDR3 is TGTGCCAGCAGTTACCGGGCCCTCCATGAGCAGTTCTTC. It is translated as CASSYRALHEQFF.

This clone came up a few times. V and J are TRBV18 and TRBJ1-5, with D perhaps TRBD1 (5 bases). The V end lost 5 bases, the J end lost 8 bases, and 10 bases lay between the germline ends. Germline V gives CDR1 KGHSH, CDR2 LQKENI. The CDR3 is made up of 12 amino acids. The CDR3 coding sequence is TGTGCCAGCTCAGGGGCTGGAGAGCCCCAGCATTTT. It encodes CASSGAGEPQHF. Together with reference TRBV18 and TRBJ1-5, the CDR3 gives the full variable domain: NAGVMQNPRHLVRRRGQEARLRCSPMKGHSHVYWYRQLPEEGLKFMVYLQKENIIDESGMPKERFSAEFPKEGPSILRIQQVVRGDSAAYFCASSGAGEPQHFGDGTRLSIL.

This chain uses TRBV2 with TRBJ1-4, with D perhaps TRBD1 (5 bases). V lost 5 bases to trimming and J lost 7 bases, with 8 bases between them. The V gene's germline CDR1 is SNHLY and CDR2 FYNNEI. The CDR3 length is 12 residues. CDR3 loop: CASSRQLEKLFF. CDR3 DNA sequence: TGTGCCAGCAGTCGACAGCTTGAAAAACTGTTTTTT.

The chain has TRBV6-5 and TRBJ1-1; D remains ambiguous. Germline V gives CDR1 MNHEY, CDR2 SVGAGI. The CDR3 length is 12 residues. Trimming cost V 6 bases and J 0 bases, with 5 bases left between them. The CDR3 bases are TGTGCCAGCAGAGGTCTGAACACTGAAGCTTTCTTT. It codes for CASRGLNTEAFF.

V gene TRBV19 combines with J gene TRBJ2-2; D could derive from TRBD1 or TRBD2 (5 bases each). V was clipped by 2 bases and J by 4 bases, with 11 bases between them. Germline values: CDR1 LNHDA, CDR2 SQIVND (reference sequence). The CDR3 loop spans 15 amino acids. CDR3 in amino acids: CASSIIRGATGELFF. The CDR3 coding sequence is TGTGCCAGTAGTATAATCAGAGGGGCCACCGGGGAGCTGTTTTTT.

This clone occurred a few times. The rearrangement links TRBV7-3 to TRBJ2-5, with 7 bases that match TRBD1. Losses at the gene ends were 5 bases for V and 5 bases for J; bases not matched to a gene: 14. CDR1 and CDR2 (germline): SGHTA, FQGTGA. The CDR3 consists of 16 residues. The CDR3 nucleotides read TGTGCCAGCAGCCCACAGGGGCGACTAAGGGAGGAGACCCAGTACTTC. Translation: CASSPQGRLREETQYF.

The chain is built from TRBV28 and TRBJ2-6; the D is unclear. CDR3 size: 13 residues. CDR1 MDHEN and CDR2 SYDVKM come from the germline V gene. V lost 8 bases and J 2 bases, leaving 7 bases between the germline ends. The CDR3 loop is CASRSTGANVLTF. The DNA of the CDR3 is TGTGCCAGCCGGTCAACTGGGGCCAACGTCCTGACTTTC.

In DNA, the CDR3 is TGTGCCAGCAGTCTATGGCAGGGAGGTTACAATGAGCAGTTCTTC. Amino acid sequence: CASSLWQGGYNEQFF. V and J are TRBV27 and TRBJ2-1, with D possibly TRBD2 on 6 matching bases. The CDR3 has 15 residues. Germline V gene data show CDR1 as MNHEY and CDR2 as SMNVEV (reference sequence). Trimming stripped 5 bases from V and 4 bases from J, with 15 bases between.

The chain combines TRBV2 with TRBJ2-2; 7 nucleotides line up with TRBD1. Germline V gives CDR1 SNHLY, CDR2 FYNNEI. V lost 9 bases and J lost 4; bases outside the gene matches: 8. The CDR3 totals 14 residues. The CDR3 spells CARIPRGPTGELFF. Here the CDR3 DNA reads TGTGCCAGGATACCAAGGGGGCCCACCGGGGAGCTGTTTTTT.

The chain employs TRBV28 and TRBJ1-4; D call uncertain. From germline, CDR1 is MDHEN and CDR2 SYDVKM. The CDR3 sequence is 16 residues long. The germline V and J ends were trimmed by 6 bases and 2 bases, with 16 bases remaining between them. The CDR3 protein is CASREADLLTNEKLFF. CDR3 coding DNA: TGTGCCAGCAGAGAAGCGGACCTACTCACTAATGAAAAACTGTTTTTT.

V and J are TRBV6-5 and TRBJ1-2, with 9 nucleotides matching TRBD1. The CDR3 is made up of 15 amino acids. The germline gives CDR1 MNHEY, CDR2 SVGAGI. Trimming cost V 6 bases and J 1 base; bases outside gene matches: 6. The CDR3 is CASSPGTGNNYGYTF. In nucleotides, the CDR3 is TGTGCCAGCAGCCCCGGGACAGGGAATAACTATGGCTACACCTTC.

The rearrangement joins TRBV2 to TRBJ1-1; D gene unclear. V was clipped by 7 bases and J by 6 bases, with 21 bases between them. Looked up from germline, CDR1 is SNHLY and CDR2 is FYNNEI. This CDR3 region has 15 residues. The CDR3 loop reads CASTLKDWAWAEAFF. DNA for the CDR3: TGTGCCAGCACCCTCAAGGACTGGGCTTGGGCTGAAGCTTTCTTT.